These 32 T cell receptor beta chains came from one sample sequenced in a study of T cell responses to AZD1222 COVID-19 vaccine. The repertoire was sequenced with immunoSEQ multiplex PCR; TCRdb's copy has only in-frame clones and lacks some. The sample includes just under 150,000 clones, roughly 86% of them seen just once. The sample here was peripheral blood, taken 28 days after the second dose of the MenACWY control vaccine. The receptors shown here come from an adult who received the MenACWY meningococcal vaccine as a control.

DNA for the CDR3: TGCGCCAGCAGCAATCAAGCGTCCTATAATTCACCCCTCCACTTT. It specifies CASSNQASYNSPLHF. The genes are TRBV5-1 and TRBJ1-6; no definite D call. Germline CDR1 SGHRS, CDR2 YFSETQ. V was pared by 4 bases and J by 1 base, with 9 bases between. The CDR3 sequence is 15 residues long.

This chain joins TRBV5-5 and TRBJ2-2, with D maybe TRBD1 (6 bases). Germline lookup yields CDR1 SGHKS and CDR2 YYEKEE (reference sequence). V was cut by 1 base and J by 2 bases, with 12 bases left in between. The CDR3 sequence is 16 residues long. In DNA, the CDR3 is TGTGCCAGCAGCTTGCGGACAGTCAGTAACACCGGGGAGCTGTTTTTT. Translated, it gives CASSLRTVSNTGELFF.

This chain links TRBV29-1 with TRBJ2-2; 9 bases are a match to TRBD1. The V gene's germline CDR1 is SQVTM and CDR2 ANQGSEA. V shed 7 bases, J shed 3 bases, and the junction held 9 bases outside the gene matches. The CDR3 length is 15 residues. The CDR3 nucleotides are TGCAGCGGGCAACGGACAGGGGACCACACCGGGGAGCTGTTTTTT. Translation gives CSGQRTGDHTGELFF.

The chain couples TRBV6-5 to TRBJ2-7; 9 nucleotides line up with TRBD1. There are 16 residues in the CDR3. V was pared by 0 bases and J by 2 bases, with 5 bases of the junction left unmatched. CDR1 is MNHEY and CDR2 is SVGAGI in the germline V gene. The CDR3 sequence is CASSYSGDRDPYEQYF. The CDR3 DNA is TGTGCCAGCAGTTACTCGGGGGACAGGGACCCCTACGAGCAGTACTTC.

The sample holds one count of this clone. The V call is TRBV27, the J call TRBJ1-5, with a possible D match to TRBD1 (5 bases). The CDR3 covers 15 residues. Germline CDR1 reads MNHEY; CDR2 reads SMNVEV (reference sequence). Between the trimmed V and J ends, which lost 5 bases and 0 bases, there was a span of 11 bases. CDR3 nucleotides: TGTGCCAGCAGTCCTGGGGGAGATAGCAATCAGCCCCAGCATTTT. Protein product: CASSPGGDSNQPQHF.

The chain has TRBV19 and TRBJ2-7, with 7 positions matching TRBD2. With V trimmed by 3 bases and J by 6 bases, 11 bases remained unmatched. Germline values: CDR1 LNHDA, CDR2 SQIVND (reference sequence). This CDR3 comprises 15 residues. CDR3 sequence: CASSIRRGRGLEQYF. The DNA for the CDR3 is TGTGCCAGTAGTATCCGACGAGGGAGGGGACTCGAGCAGTACTTC.

The CDR3 here is CASSQEGLPNTEAFF. The CDR3 DNA follows: TGTGCCAGCAGCCAAGAGGGGCTCCCGAACACTGAAGCTTTCTTT. V is TRBV3-1 (or the pseudogene TRBV3-2) and J is TRBJ1-1, with a possible D match to TRBD1 (5 bases). Trimming cost V 0 bases and J 1 base, with 9 bases left between them. The CDR3 consists of 15 residues. The V gene's germline CDR1 is LGHDT and CDR2 YNNKEL (reference sequence).

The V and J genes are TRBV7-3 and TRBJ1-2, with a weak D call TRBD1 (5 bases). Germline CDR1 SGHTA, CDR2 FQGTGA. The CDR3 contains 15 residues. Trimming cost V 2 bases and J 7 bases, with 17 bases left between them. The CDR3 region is CASSLFRRGGGGYTF. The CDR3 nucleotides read TGTGCCAGCAGCTTATTTCGGAGGGGTGGCGGTGGCTACACCTTC.

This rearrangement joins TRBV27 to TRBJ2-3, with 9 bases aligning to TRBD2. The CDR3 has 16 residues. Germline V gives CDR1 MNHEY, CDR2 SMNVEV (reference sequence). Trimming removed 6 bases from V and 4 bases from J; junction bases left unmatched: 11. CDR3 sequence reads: CASSALAGSPSDTQYF. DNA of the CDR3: TGTGCCAGCAGCGCCCTAGCGGGAAGCCCCTCAGATACGCAGTATTTT.

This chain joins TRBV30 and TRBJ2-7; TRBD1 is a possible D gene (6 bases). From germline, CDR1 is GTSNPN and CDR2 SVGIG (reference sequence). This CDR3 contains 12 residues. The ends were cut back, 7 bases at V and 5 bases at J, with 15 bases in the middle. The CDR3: CAYSRGYDEQYF. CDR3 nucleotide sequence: TGTGCCTACTCCAGGGGATACGACGAGCAGTACTTC.

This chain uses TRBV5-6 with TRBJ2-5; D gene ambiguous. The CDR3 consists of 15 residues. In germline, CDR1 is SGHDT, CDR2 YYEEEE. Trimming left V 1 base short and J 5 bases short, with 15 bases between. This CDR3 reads CASSLPLGLRETQYF. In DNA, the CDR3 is TGTGCCAGCAGCTTGCCCCTAGGCCTTCGGGAGACCCAGTACTTC.

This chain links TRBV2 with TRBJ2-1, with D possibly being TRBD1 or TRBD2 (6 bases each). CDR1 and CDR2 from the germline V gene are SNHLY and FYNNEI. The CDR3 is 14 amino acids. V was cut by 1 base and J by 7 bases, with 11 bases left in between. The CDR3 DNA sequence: TGTGCCAGCAGTGAAGTAACAGGGAGGAATGAGCAGTTCTTC. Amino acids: CASSEVTGRNEQFF.

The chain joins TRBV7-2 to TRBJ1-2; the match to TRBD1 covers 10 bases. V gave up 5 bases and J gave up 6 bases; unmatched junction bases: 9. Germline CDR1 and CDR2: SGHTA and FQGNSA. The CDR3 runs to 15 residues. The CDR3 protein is CASSPRDRGNDGYTF. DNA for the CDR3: TGTGCCAGCAGCCCCCGGGACAGGGGAAACGATGGCTACACCTTC.

The CDR3 sequence: CASSPRVTGQTWNEQFF. The DNA for the CDR3 is TGTGCCAGCTCACCACGAGTTACTGGGCAAACCTGGAATGAGCAGTTCTTC. The chain couples TRBV18 to TRBJ2-1; D gene ambiguous. The V and J ends lost 1 base and 7 bases respectively, with 20 bases between them. There are 17 residues in the CDR3. Germline CDR1 KGHSH, CDR2 LQKENI.

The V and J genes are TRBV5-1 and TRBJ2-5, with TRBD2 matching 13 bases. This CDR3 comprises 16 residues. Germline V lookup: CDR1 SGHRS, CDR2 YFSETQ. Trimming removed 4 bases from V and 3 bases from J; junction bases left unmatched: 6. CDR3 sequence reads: CASSQRGTSGKETQYF. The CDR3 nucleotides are TGCGCCAGCAGCCAAAGAGGGACTAGCGGGAAAGAGACCCAGTACTTC. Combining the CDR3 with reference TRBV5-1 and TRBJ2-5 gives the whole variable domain KAGVTQTPRYLIKTRGQQVTLSCSPISGHRSVSWYQQTPGQGLQFLFEYFSETQRNKGNFPGRFSGRQFSNSRSEMNVSTLELGDSALYLCASSQRGTSGKETQYFGPGTRLLVL.

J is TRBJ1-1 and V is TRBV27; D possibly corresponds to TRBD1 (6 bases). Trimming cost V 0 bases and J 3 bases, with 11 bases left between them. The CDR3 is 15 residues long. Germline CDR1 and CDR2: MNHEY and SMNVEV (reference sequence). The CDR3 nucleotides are TGTGCCAGCAGTTTATCGGCGGGGGCGGACACTGAAGCTTTCTTT. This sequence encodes CASSLSAGADTEAFF.

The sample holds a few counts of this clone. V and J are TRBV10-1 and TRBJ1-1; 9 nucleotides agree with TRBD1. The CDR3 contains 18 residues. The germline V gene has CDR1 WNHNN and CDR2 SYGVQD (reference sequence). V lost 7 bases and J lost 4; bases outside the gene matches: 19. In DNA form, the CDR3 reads TGCGCCAGCACCTCCATATGTGGACAGGGGCGCGCGAGCACTGAAGCTTTCTTT. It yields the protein CASTSICGQGRASTEAFF.

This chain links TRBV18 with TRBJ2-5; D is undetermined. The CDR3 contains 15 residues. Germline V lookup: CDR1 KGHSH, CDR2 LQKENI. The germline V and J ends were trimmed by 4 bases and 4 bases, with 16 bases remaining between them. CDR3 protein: CASSLIPPAVETQYF. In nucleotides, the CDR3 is TGTGCCAGCTCACTCATCCCACCGGCCGTAGAGACCCAGTACTTC.

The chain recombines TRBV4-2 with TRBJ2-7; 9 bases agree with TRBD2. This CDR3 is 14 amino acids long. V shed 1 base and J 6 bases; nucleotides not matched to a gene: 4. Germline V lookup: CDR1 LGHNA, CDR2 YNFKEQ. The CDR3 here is CASSQGLAEAEQYF. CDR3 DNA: TGTGCCAGCAGCCAAGGACTAGCGGAAGCCGAGCAGTACTTC.

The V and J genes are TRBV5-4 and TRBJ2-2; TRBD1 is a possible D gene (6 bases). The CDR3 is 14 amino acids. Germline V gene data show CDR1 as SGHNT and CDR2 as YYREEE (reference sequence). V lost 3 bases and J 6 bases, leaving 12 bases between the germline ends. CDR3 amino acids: CASSWGQGAGELFF. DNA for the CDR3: TGTGCCAGCAGCTGGGGGCAGGGCGCCGGGGAGCTGTTTTTT.

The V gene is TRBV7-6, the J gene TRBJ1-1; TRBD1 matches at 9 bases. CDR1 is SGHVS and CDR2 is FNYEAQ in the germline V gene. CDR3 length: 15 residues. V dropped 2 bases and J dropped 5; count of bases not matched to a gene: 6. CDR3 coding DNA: TGTGCCAGCAGCTTACTAAGGACAGGGGAGACTGAAGCTTTCTTT. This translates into CASSLLRTGETEAFF.

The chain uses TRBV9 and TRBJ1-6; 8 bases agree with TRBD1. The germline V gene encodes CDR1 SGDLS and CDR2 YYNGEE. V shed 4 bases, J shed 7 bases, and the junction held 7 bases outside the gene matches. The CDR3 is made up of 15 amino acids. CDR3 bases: TGTGCCAGCAGCAAAGCAGGGGGCTGGAATTCACCCCTCCACTTT. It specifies CASSKAGGWNSPLHF.

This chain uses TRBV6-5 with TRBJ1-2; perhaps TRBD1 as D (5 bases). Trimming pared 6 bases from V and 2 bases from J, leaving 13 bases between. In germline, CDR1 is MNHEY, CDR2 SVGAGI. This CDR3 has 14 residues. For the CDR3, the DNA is TGTGCCAGCAGAGGGGAGAAAAACAACTATGGCTACACCTTC. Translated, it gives CASRGEKNNYGYTF.

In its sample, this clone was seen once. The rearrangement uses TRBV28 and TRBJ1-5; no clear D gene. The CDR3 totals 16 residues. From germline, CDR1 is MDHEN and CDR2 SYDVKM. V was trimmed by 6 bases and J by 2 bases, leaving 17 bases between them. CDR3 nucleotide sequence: TGTGCCAGCAGCCCCGCCGCCGAAGTAGGCAATCAGCCCCAGCATTTT. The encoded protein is CASSPAAEVGNQPQHF.

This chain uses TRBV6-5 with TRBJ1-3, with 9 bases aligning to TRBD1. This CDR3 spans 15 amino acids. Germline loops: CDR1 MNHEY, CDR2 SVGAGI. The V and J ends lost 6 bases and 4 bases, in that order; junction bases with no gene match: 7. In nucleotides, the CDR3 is TGTGCCAGCAGAGTACAGGGGGCAGGCGGAAACACCATATATTTT. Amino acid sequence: CASRVQGAGGNTIYF.

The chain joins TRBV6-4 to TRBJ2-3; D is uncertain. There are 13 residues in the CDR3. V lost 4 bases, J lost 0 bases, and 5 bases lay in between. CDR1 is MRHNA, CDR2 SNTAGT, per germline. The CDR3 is CASSVRSTDTQYF. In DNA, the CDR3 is TGTGCCAGCAGTGTGAGGAGCACAGATACGCAGTATTTT.

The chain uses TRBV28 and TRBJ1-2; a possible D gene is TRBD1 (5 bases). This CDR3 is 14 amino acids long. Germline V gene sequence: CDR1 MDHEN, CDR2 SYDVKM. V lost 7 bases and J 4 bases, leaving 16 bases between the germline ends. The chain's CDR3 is CASTPPGPAYGYTF. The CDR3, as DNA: TGTGCCAGCACCCCTCCGGGACCGGCCTATGGCTACACCTTC.

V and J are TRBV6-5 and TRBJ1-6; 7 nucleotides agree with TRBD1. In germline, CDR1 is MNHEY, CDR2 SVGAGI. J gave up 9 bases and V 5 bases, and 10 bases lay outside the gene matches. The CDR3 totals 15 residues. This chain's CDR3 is CASSTSTGTFSPLHF. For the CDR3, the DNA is TGTGCCAGCAGTACCTCGACAGGGACTTTTTCACCCCTCCACTTT.

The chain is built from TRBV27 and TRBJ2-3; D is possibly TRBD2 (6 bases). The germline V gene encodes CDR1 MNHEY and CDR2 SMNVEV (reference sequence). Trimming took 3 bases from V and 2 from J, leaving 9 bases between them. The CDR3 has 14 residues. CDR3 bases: TGTGCCAGCAGTTTCAGCGGGCTCACAGATACGCAGTATTTT. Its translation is CASSFSGLTDTQYF.

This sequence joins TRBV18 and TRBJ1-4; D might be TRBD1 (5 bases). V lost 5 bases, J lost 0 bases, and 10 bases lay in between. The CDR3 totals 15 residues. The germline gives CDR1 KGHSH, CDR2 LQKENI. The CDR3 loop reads CASSRLQATNEKLFF. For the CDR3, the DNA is TGTGCCAGCTCAAGGTTACAGGCAACTAATGAAAAACTGTTTTTT.

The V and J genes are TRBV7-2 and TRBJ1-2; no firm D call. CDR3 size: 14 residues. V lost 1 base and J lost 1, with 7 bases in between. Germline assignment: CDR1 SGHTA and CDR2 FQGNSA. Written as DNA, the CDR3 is TGTGCCAGCAGCTTAGGCCTTAATAACTATGGCTACACCTTC. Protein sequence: CASSLGLNNYGYTF.

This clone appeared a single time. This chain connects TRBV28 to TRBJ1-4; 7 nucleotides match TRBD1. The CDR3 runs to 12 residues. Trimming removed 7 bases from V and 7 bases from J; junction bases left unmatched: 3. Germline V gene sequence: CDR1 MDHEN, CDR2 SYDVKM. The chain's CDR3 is CASKTGSEKLFF. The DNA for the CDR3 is TGTGCCAGCAAGACAGGGTCTGAAAAACTGTTTTTT. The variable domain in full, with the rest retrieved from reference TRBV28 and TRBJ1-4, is DVKVTQSSRYLVKRTGEKVFLECVQDMDHENMFWYRQDPGLGLRLIYFSYDVKMKEKGDIPEGYSVSREKKERFSLILESASTNQTSMYLCASKTGSEKLFFGSGTQLSVL.